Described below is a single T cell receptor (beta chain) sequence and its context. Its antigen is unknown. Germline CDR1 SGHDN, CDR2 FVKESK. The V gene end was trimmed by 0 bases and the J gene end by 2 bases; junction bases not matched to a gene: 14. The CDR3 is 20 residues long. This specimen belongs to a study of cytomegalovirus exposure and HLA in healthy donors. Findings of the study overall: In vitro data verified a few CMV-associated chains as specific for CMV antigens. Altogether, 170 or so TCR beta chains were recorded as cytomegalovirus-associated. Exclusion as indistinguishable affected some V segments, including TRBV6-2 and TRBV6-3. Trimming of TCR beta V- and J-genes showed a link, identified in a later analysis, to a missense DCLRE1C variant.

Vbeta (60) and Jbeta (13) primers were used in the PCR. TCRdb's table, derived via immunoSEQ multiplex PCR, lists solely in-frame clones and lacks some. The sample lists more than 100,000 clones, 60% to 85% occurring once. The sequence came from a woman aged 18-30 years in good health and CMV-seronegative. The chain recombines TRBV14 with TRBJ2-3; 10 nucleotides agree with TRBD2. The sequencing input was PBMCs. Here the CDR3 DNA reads TGTGCCAGCAGCCAAGAAGCTTTATCTTTGGGACTAGCGACCACAGATACGCAGTATTTT. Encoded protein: CASSQEALSLGLATTDTQYF.